This TCR beta chain comes out of a study of PD-1 blockade in classical Hodgkin lymphoma. The assay was immunoSEQ multiplex PCR, and TCRdb's table has in-frame clones only and misses some. The repertoire holds some 150,000 clones, with just under 80% as singletons. The length of the CDR3 is 16 residues. From germline, CDR1 is SGDLS and CDR2 YYNGEE. Germline trimming cut 0 bases from V and 5 bases from J; bases unmatched to any gene: 10. All the patients suffered relapse after autologous stem cell transplantation, and brentuximab vedotin exposure differed. This chain connects TRBV9 to TRBJ2-5; 7 bases are a match to TRBD1. The sequence derives from a human donor with classical Hodgkin lymphoma. Material: peripheral blood mononuclear cells (PBMCs), obtained before the second cycle of nivolumab. CDR3 sequence: CASSVASLGGRETQYF. The CDR3 DNA follows: TGTGCCAGCAGCGTAGCTAGTTTAGGGGGCCGGGAGACCCAGTACTTC.